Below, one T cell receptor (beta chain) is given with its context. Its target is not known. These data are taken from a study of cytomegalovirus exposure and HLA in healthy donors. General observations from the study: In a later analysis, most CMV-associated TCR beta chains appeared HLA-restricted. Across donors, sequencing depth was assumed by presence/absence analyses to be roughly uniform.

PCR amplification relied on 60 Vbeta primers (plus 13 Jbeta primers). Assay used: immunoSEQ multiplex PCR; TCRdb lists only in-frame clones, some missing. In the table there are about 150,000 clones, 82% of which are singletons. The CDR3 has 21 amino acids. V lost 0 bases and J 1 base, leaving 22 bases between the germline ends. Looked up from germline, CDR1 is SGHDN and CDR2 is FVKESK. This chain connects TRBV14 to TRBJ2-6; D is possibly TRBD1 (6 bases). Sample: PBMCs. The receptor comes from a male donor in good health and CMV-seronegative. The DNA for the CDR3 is TGTGCCAGCAGCCAAGACCAACCAGCAGGGGAGCTAGCTTCTGGGGCCAACGTCCTGACTTTC. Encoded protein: CASSQDQPAGELASGANVLTF.